Sequencing of this TCR beta chain was carried out in a study of T-cell reconstitution after alpha-beta-depleted transplantation in children. This clonotype was recorded at least ten times. This CDR3 is 13 amino acids long. V lost 6 bases and J lost 8; bases outside the gene matches: 10. Germline V gene data show CDR1 as SQVTM and CDR2 as ANQGSEA. Unique molecular identifiers were used to barcode this TCRbeta library. Each CDR3 protein gets one entry after TCRdb re-called the PCR reads with MiXCR. This repertoire shows almost 400,000 distinct CDR3 sequences, roughly 20% found once; its top ten account for around 4%.

The material sequenced was PBMCs from the stem cell graft donor, taken from the stem cell graft. This rearrangement joins TRBV29-1 to TRBJ1-2, with TRBD1 matching 9 bases. This receptor was identified in a human donor who donated a stem cell graft to a child with acute myeloid leukemia. In DNA form, the CDR3 reads TGCAGCGTCGTCCTGGGACAGGGTGGGGGCTACACCTTC. It translates to CSVVLGQGGGYTF.